This T cell receptor (beta chain) was captured in a study of blood T cell repertoires in COVID-19. Study at large: Specimens from acute and convalescent COVID-19 originated in the United States, Italy and Spain. Sources were T cells, B-cell-depleted T cells, or PBMCs; the material itself was cDNA or gDNA.

Per the authors' pipeline: Reference gene primer amplification in the assay estimated nucleated cell counts. Profiling relied on immunoSEQ multiplex PCR, and the TCRdb table lists in-frame clones only, not all of them. V, J and clone size are taken as reported in that table, and D and trimming were inferred from the DNA itself. Of roughly 97,000 clones listed, 70% to 90% are singletons. CDR3 length equals 15 residues. V shed 9 bases and J 3 bases; nucleotides not matched to a gene: 11. Per germline, CDR1 MDHEN and CDR2 SYDVKM. The V gene is TRBV28, the J gene TRBJ2-1; TRBD1 agrees at 7 bases. The sequenced sample consisted of peripheral blood. The receptor's source is a human donor in a cohort sampled during active COVID-19. In DNA form, the CDR3 reads TGTGCCAGTGGGGTCAGGGGGATCTACTACAATGAGCAGTTCTTC. It translates to CASGVRGIYYNEQFF.